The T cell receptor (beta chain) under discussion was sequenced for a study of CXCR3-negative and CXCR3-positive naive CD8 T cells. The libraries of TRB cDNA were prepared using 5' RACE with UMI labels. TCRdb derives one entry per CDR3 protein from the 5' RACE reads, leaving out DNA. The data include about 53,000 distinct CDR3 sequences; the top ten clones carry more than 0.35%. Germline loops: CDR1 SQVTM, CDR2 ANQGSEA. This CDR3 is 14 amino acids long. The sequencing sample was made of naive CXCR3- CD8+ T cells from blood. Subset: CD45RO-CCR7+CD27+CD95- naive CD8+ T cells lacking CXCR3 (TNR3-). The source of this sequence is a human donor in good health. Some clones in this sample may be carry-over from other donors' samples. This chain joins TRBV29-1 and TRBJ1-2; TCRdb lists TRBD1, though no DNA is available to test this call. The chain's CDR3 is CSVEARAANYGYTF.